The 29 T cell receptor beta chains reported below all come from one sample, sequenced in a study of shared clonotypes between healthy human individuals. Repertoires were generated with immunoSEQ multiplex PCR, while TCRdb's copy carries only in-frame clones and drops some. Here the sample spans 1.6 million or so clones, about 98.5% being singletons. Source material: naive CD4+ T cells sorted from blood. The subset is: CD45RA+ positively selected. These receptors all stem from a man in his thirties or forties in good health.

This clone appeared once. This chain uses TRBV28 with TRBJ2-5, with 8 bases lining up with TRBD2. The CDR3 is 19 residues long. Germline assignment: CDR1 MDHEN and CDR2 SYDVKM. V gave up 6 bases and J gave up 4 bases; unmatched junction bases: 22. DNA of the CDR3: TGTGCCAGCAGCGGACCCTTGGGCACCAAACCCGCGGGAGGAGAGACCCAGTACTTC. Protein: CASSGPLGTKPAGGETQYF.

V usage is TRBV7-2 and J usage is TRBJ1-1, with D possibly TRBD1 on 6 matching bases. The CDR3 is 15 residues long. Germline V CDR1 and CDR2: SGHTA, FQGNSA. Trimming removed 5 bases at V and 5 bases at J, with 18 bases between. Here the CDR3 reads CASSVSGVRWTEAFF. CDR3 sequence (DNA): TGTGCCAGCAGCGTTTCAGGGGTACGTTGGACTGAAGCTTTCTTT.

V usage is TRBV7-3 and J usage is TRBJ1-2, with no clear D. Trimming took off 5 bases at V and 4 bases at J, with 11 bases between the two ends. CDR3 length: 13 residues. Germline CDR1 reads SGHTA; CDR2 reads FQGTGA. The CDR3 spells CASSPAGSYGYTF. The CDR3 DNA follows: TGTGCCAGCAGCCCAGCCGGGTCCTATGGCTACACCTTC.

The rearrangement joins TRBV6-1 to TRBJ2-2; 7 positions match TRBD1. Looked up from germline, CDR1 is MNHNS and CDR2 is SASEGT. This CDR3 spans 15 amino acids. With 6 bases clipped from V and 3 bases from J, the junction kept 7 bases outside the gene matches. The CDR3 DNA reads as TGTGCCAGCAGGGCGACAGGGATTGACACCGGGGAGCTGTTTTTT. Encoded protein: CASRATGIDTGELFF.

The V and J genes are TRBV7-2 and TRBJ2-7, with 8 positions matching TRBD2. This CDR3 is built from 14 residues. V was pared by 6 bases and J by 7 bases, with 11 bases of the junction left unmatched. Per germline, CDR1 SGHTA and CDR2 FQGNSA. CDR3 bases: TGTGCCAGCAGTGGGGGAGCGGGAGTCCGGGAGCAGTACTTC. Amino acids: CASSGGAGVREQYF.

The chain has TRBV10-3 and TRBJ2-5, with D hard to call. V shed 4 bases and J shed 6 bases, with 3 bases lying between them. CDR3 length equals 10 residues. Germline V gene lookup returns CDR1 ENHRY and CDR2 SYGVKD. The CDR3 sequence: CAISGKTQYF. The CDR3 coding sequence is TGTGCCATCAGTGGAAAGACCCAGTACTTC.

V and J are TRBV18 and TRBJ2-2; D is unresolved. Deletions cut 3 bases from V and 1 base from J, with 6 bases between. Germline CDR1 reads KGHSH; CDR2 reads LQKENI. The CDR3 sequence is 14 residues long. CDR3 DNA: TGTGCCAGCTCACCCGACCAGAACACCGGGGAGCTGTTTTTT. Its protein is CASSPDQNTGELFF.

V usage is TRBV9 and J usage is TRBJ2-2, with TRBD2 as a possible D gene (6 bases). Germline values: CDR1 SGDLS, CDR2 YYNGEE. V was pared by 6 bases and J by 1 base, with 13 bases between. This CDR3 region has 15 residues. CDR3 in DNA: TGTGCCAGCACCTTGGTCGGGGGGAACACCGGGGAGCTGTTTTTT. This gives the protein CASTLVGGNTGELFF. Complete variable domain (other parts from reference TRBV9 and TRBJ2-2): DSGVTQTPKHLITATGQRVTLRCSPRSGDLSVYWYQQSLDQGLQFLIQYYNGEERAKGNILERFSAQQFPDLHSELNLSSLELGDSALYFCASTLVGGNTGELFFGEGSRLTVL.

The chain combines TRBV19 with TRBJ2-1, with 15 bases matching TRBD2. The ends lost 6 bases at V and 9 bases at J; junction bases unmatched: 3. Germline V gene sequence: CDR1 LNHDA, CDR2 SQIVND (reference sequence). The CDR3 runs 14 residues. The CDR3 sequence is CASRGLAGGTEQFF. DNA of the CDR3: TGTGCCAGTAGAGGACTAGCGGGAGGGACTGAGCAGTTCTTC.

In the case of this clone: One end of the junction varies from germline; a read error may be responsible. This chain connects TRBV7-7 to TRBJ2-2; possibly TRBD1 for D (6 bases). The CDR3 has 16 residues. Germline V gives CDR1 SSHAT, CDR2 FNYEAQ (reference sequence). The CDR3 DNA is TGTGCTAGCAGCTTATCGGAGGACAGGAACACCGGGGAGCTGTTTTTT. Amino acid sequence: CASSLSEDRNTGELFF.

The CDR3 DNA sequence: TGCGCCAGCAGTGTAGCGGGAAATGCCGACGAGCAGTACTTC. It codes for CASSVAGNADEQYF. This rearrangement joins TRBV10-1 to TRBJ2-7; 8 bases agree with TRBD2. J was trimmed by 5 bases and V by 4 bases; bases with no gene match: 7. Germline lookup yields CDR1 WNHNN and CDR2 SYGVQD (reference sequence). The CDR3 consists of 14 residues.

The CDR3 loop is CASSLGLLSGANVLTF. The CDR3 bases are TGTGCCAGCAGCTTAGGGCTGCTCTCTGGGGCCAACGTCCTGACTTTC. The chain links TRBV7-2 to TRBJ2-6; D ambiguous. Germline CDR1 SGHTA, CDR2 FQGNSA. V shed 1 base and J shed 0 bases, with 7 bases lying between them. CDR3 length: 16 residues.

J is TRBJ2-5 and V is TRBV2; D uncertain. The CDR3 is 14 amino acids. The V end lost 0 bases, the J end lost 2 bases, and 7 bases lay between the germline ends. From germline, CDR1 is SNHLY and CDR2 FYNNEI. The chain's CDR3 is CASSEATEQETQYF. CDR3 bases: TGTGCCAGCAGTGAAGCGACGGAGCAAGAGACCCAGTACTTC.

This clone was detected once. CDR3 region: CASSPLAGDVTGELFF. CDR3 bases: TGTGCCAGCTCACCACTAGCGGGAGATGTGACCGGGGAGCTGTTTTTT. The V call is TRBV18, the J call TRBJ2-2; 9 nucleotides line up with TRBD2. The trim removed 1 base at V and 5 bases at J, leaving 5 bases unmatched. Germline V gene data show CDR1 as KGHSH and CDR2 as LQKENI. The CDR3 is 16 residues long. The whole variable domain, remainder taken from reference TRBV18 and TRBJ2-2, is NAGVMQNPRHLVRRRGQEARLRCSPMKGHSHVYWYRQLPEEGLKFMVYLQKENIIDESGMPKERFSAEFPKEGPSILRIQQVVRGDSAAYFCASSPLAGDVTGELFFGEGSRLTVL.

The chain is built from TRBV4-3 and TRBJ2-1, with D perhaps assigned TRBD1 or TRBD2 (6 bases each). Per the germline V gene, CDR1 is LGHNA and CDR2 is YSLEER. This CDR3 has 19 residues. V lost 0 bases, J lost 3 bases, and 21 bases lay in between. The CDR3 spells CASSQEARGRNKIYNEQFF. The CDR3 DNA reads as TGCGCCAGCAGCCAAGAGGCAAGGGGGAGGAACAAAATCTACAATGAGCAGTTCTTC.

The CDR3 sequence: CASSLDADRRNTEAFF. In DNA, the CDR3 is TGCGCCAGCAGCTTGGACGCAGACAGACGGAACACTGAAGCTTTCTTT. This chain links TRBV5-1 with TRBJ1-1; weak D call: TRBD1 (5 bases). The germline V and J ends were trimmed by 0 bases and 1 base, with 13 bases remaining between them. Germline loops: CDR1 SGHRS, CDR2 YFSETQ. This CDR3 has 16 residues.

This clone was counted a single time. This chain joins TRBV7-9 and TRBJ2-1; D remains unclear. The CDR3 runs to 15 residues. Germline V lookup: CDR1 SEHNR, CDR2 FQNEAQ (reference sequence). Deletions cut 6 bases from V and 5 bases from J, with 17 bases between. The CDR3 coding sequence is TGTGCCAGCAGACCCTTGGTGCTTACTAACAATGAGCAGTTCTTC. Its translation: CASRPLVLTNNEQFF.

This chain connects TRBV7-9 to TRBJ1-2; 8 bases are shared with TRBD1. With V trimmed by 11 bases and J by 3 bases, 8 bases remained unmatched. The length of the CDR3 is 13 residues. The V gene's germline CDR1 is SEHNR and CDR2 FQNEAQ (reference sequence). In DNA form, the CDR3 reads TGTGCCGCCCCGGCGACAGGGGACTATGGCTACACCTTC. This codes for CAAPATGDYGYTF.

The chain recombines TRBV27 with TRBJ2-3; either TRBD1 or TRBD2 may fit D (6 bases each). The CDR3 is 15 residues long. Trimming shortened V by 3 bases and J by 2 bases, and 12 bases separated the two germline ends. Germline loops: CDR1 MNHEY, CDR2 SMNVEV (reference sequence). The CDR3 nucleotides are TGTGCCAGCAGTTTTTTTAGGGGGGTCACAGATACGCAGTATTTT. Translating it yields CASSFFRGVTDTQYF.

The CDR3 coding sequence is TGTGCCAGCAGCACCCTAGCGGGAGAGGGAGGTGAGCAGTTCTTC. Residues: CASSTLAGEGGEQFF. The V and J genes are TRBV7-9 and TRBJ2-1, with 10 bases aligning to TRBD2. The CDR3 runs 15 residues. The germline V gene has CDR1 SEHNR and CDR2 FQNEAQ (reference sequence). V dropped 5 bases and J dropped 9; count of bases not matched to a gene: 10.

DNA of the CDR3: TGTGCCAGTAGTAGGGTAGCGGGAGGGCCCGACGAGCAGTACTTC. This gives the protein CASSRVAGGPDEQYF. The chain employs TRBV19 and TRBJ2-7; 11 nucleotides agree with TRBD2. The junction had 7 bases not matched to a gene; V was cut back by 4 bases and J by 5 bases. CDR1 and CDR2 from the germline V gene are LNHDA and SQIVND (reference sequence). CDR3 length: 15 amino acids.

The gene calls are TRBV14 and TRBJ2-1; D is ambiguous. This CDR3 has 12 amino acids. The V and J ends lost 5 bases and 4 bases respectively, with 6 bases between them. Germline V gives CDR1 SGHDN, CDR2 FVKESK. CDR3 DNA: TGTGCCAGCAGCACCCGGTACAATGAGCAGTTCTTC. Amino acid sequence: CASSTRYNEQFF.

This chain connects TRBV9 to TRBJ2-5, with D unresolved. The germline V gene has CDR1 SGDLS and CDR2 YYNGEE. V lost 0 bases to trimming and J lost 1 base, with 7 bases between them. CDR3 size: 14 residues. CDR3 DNA: TGTGCCAGCAGCGTAGGGCCAGGCCAAGAGACCCAGTACTTC. Translated, it gives CASSVGPGQETQYF. Full variable domain (outside the CDR3, taken from reference TRBV9 and TRBJ2-5): DSGVTQTPKHLITATGQRVTLRCSPRSGDLSVYWYQQSLDQGLQFLIQYYNGEERAKGNILERFSAQQFPDLHSELNLSSLELGDSALYFCASSVGPGQETQYFGPGTRLLVL.

This chain connects TRBV29-1 to TRBJ1-2; 9 positions agree with TRBD1. This CDR3 has 11 amino acids. Germline-derived CDR1 and CDR2 are SQVTM and ANQGSEA. After removal of 8 bases from V and 6 bases from J, the junction contained 4 bases not matched to a gene. The CDR3 reads CSLGQGDGYTF. The CDR3 coding sequence is TGCAGCCTGGGACAGGGCGATGGCTACACCTTC.

The chain is built from TRBV4-3 and TRBJ1-4, with D hard to call. V was pared by 0 bases and J by 10 bases, with 21 bases between. The CDR3 is 17 residues long. The germline CDR1 and CDR2 sequences are LGHNA and YSLEER. CDR3 DNA: TGCGCCAGCAGCCAAGATATTCGGGAATCCACCTATGGAAAACTGTTTTTT. This translates into CASSQDIRESTYGKLFF.

This clone was counted only a few times. Other DNA variants within this sample encode the same CDR3. This sequence joins TRBV10-1 and TRBJ2-7; no firm D call. The length of the CDR3 is 11 residues. Trimming left V 3 bases short and J 4 bases short, with 4 bases between. Germline V gives CDR1 WNHNN, CDR2 SYGVQD (reference sequence). The CDR3 spells CASSDGYEQYF. Here the CDR3 DNA reads TGCGCCAGCAGTGACGGATACGAGCAGTACTTC.

V gene TRBV12-5 combines with J gene TRBJ2-7; tentative D call: TRBD1 (5 bases). V was shortened by 9 bases and J by 3 bases, with 12 bases between the two germline ends. The CDR3 consists of 12 residues. CDR1 and CDR2 from the germline V gene are LGHNT and FRNRAP. This CDR3 reads CASDTQGYEQYF. In DNA form, the CDR3 reads TGTGCTAGCGATACCCAGGGCTACGAGCAGTACTTC.

The chain carries TRBV9 and TRBJ2-5; 8 positions match TRBD2. Germline V CDR1 and CDR2: SGDLS, YYNGEE. The J segment lost 0 bases and the V segment lost 4 bases, leaving 8 bases of the junction unmatched. The CDR3 is 16 amino acids. The CDR3 protein is CASSPSGRADQETQYF. The DNA of the CDR3 is TGTGCCAGCAGCCCTAGCGGGCGCGCCGACCAAGAGACCCAGTACTTC.

This rearrangement joins TRBV28 to TRBJ2-2, with D uncertain. The V end was cut by 5 bases, the J end by 7 bases, with 8 bases between. Germline V gene lookup returns CDR1 MDHEN and CDR2 SYDVKM. There are 12 residues in the CDR3. The CDR3 here is CASSLSVGELFF. DNA for the CDR3: TGTGCCAGCAGTCTATCCGTCGGGGAGCTGTTTTTT.